The clone carrying this T cell receptor beta chain was counted once. Its antigen is unknown. The TCRbeta library incorporated unique molecular identifiers. TCRdb processed the PCR reads anew with MiXCR; each CDR3 protein has one entry. The table includes 500,000 to 650,000 distinct CDR3 sequences, roughly 11% detected once. J lost 4 bases, V lost 7 bases, and 2 bases had no gene match. The CDR3 is made up of 12 amino acids. The germline V gene encodes CDR1 LNHDA and CDR2 SQIVND (reference sequence). This sample is part of a study of T-cell reconstitution after alpha-beta-depleted transplantation in children. General study findings and limits: About two months after transplant, alpha-beta T cells reportedly came from several hundred expanded graft clones. It was surviving recipient T cells and thymic progenitors that gave some patients high TCRbeta diversity at day 60. Counts and diversity of T cells one year after transplant came mostly from newly produced T cells.

V is TRBV19 and J is TRBJ2-3; 7 bases align to TRBD2. This receptor was obtained from a female patient aged 2-15 years who had a stem cell transplant for aplastic anemia, so the T cells may come from the graft donor. The source material was PBMCs, mostly from graft donor cells, sampled 180 days after TCRalphabeta/CD19-depleted stem cell transplant. In DNA, the CDR3 is TGTGCCAGTACCGGGAGGCCAGATACGCAGTATTTT. It is translated as CASTGRPDTQYF.